This entry is about one TCR beta chain. The data derive from a study of blood T cell repertoires in COVID-19. Study as a whole: COVID-19 samples, acute and convalescent, were from the United States, Italy and Spain. Sources were T cells, B-cell-depleted T cells, or PBMCs; the material itself was cDNA or gDNA.

Libraries were prepared by immunoSEQ multiplex PCR; TCRdb keeps only in-frame clonotypes and omits some of them. This sample carries approximately 190,000 clones, 70% to 90% of them seen once, and the ten largest clones take roughly 5%. CDR1 is LNHDA and CDR2 is SQIVND in the germline V gene (reference sequence). V was clipped by 6 bases and J by 1 base; unmatched bases: 7. CDR3 size: 15 residues. This rearrangement joins TRBV19 to TRBJ1-1, with 8 bases identical to TRBD1. The sequencing sample was made of peripheral blood. The receptor comes from a woman in her sixties or seventies with active or convalescent COVID-19. Here the CDR3 DNA reads TGTGCCAGTAGACGGGCAGGGGGCGAGAACACTGAAGCTTTCTTT. Its translation is CASRRAGGENTEAFF.